This record covers a single T cell receptor beta chain. The data derive from a study of cytomegalovirus exposure and HLA in healthy donors. 60 Vbeta and 13 Jbeta primers were used in PCR. Sequencing was performed with immunoSEQ multiplex PCR; in TCRdb, only in-frame clones are kept and a portion is missing. The sample holds 140,000 to 150,000 clones; about a tenth are singletons and the top ten take roughly 1.9%. This CDR3 region has 16 residues. The V end was cut by 4 bases, the J end by 0 bases, with 13 bases between. Germline CDR1 reads LNHDA; CDR2 reads SQIVND (reference sequence). Material: PBMCs. The TCR sequence derives from a male donor in good health and CMV-seronegative. V usage is TRBV19 and J usage is TRBJ2-1; possibly TRBD2 for D (5 bases). CDR3 loop: CASSRGRGSSYNEQFF. CDR3 nucleotides: TGTGCCAGTAGTAGAGGACGGGGAAGCTCCTACAATGAGCAGTTCTTC.